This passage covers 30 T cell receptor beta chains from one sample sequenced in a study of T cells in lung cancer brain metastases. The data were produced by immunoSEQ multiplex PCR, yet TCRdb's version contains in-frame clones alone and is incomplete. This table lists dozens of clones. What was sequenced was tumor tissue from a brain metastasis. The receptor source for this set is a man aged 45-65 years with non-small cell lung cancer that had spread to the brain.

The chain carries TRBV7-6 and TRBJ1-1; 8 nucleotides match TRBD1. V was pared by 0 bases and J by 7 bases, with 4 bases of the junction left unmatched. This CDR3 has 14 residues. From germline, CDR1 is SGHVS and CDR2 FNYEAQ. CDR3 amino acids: CASSLAPQGGEAFF. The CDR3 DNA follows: TGTGCCAGCAGCTTAGCCCCACAGGGGGGTGAAGCTTTCTTT.

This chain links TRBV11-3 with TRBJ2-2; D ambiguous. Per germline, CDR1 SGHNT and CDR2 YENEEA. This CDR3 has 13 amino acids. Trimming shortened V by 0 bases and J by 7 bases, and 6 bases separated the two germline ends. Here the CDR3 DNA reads TGTGCCAGCAGCTTAGATCCCCACGGGGAGCTGTTTTTT. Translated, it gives CASSLDPHGELFF. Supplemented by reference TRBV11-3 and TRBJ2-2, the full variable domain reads EAGVVQSPRYKIIEKKQPVAFWCNPISGHNTLYWYLQNLGQGPELLIRYENEEAVDDSQLPKDRFSAERLKGVDSTLKIQPAELGDSAVYLCASSLDPHGELFFGEGSRLTVL.

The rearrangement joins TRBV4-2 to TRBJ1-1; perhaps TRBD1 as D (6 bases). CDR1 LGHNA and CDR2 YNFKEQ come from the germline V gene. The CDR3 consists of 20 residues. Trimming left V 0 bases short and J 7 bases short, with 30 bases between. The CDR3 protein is CASSQDLRGSGAIRFGEAFF. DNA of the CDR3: TGTGCCAGCAGCCAAGATCTTCGCGGGTCGGGGGCGATTAGGTTTGGTGAAGCTTTCTTT.

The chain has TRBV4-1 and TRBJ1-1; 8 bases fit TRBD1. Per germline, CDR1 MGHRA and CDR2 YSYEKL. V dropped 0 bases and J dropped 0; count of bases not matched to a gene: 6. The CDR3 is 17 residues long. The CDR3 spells CASSQDGTGGMNTEAFF. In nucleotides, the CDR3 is TGCGCCAGCAGCCAAGATGGTACAGGGGGGATGAACACTGAAGCTTTCTTT.

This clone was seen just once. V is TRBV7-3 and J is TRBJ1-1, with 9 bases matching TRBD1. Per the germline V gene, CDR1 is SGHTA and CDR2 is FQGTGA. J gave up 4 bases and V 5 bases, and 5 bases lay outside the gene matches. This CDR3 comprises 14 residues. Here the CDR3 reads CASSGQGPGTEAFF. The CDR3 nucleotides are TGTGCCAGCAGCGGACAGGGGCCGGGCACTGAAGCTTTCTTT. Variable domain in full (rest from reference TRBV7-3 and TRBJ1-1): GAGVSQTPSNKVTEKGKYVELRCDPISGHTALYWYRQSLGQGPEFLIYFQGTGAADDSGLPNDRFFAVRPEGSVSTLKIQRTERGDSAVYLCASSGQGPGTEAFFGQGTRLTVV.

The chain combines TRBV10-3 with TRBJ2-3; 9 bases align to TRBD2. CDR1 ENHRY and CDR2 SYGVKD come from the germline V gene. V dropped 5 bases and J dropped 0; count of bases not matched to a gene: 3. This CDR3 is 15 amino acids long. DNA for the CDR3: TGTGCCATCAGTTCAACTAGCGGGAGCACAGATACGCAGTATTTT. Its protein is CAISSTSGSTDTQYF.

CDR3 bases: TGTGCCAGCTCACCATCGGGGACAGGCATAGAAGCTTTCTTT. Residues: CASSPSGTGIEAFF. V usage is TRBV18 and J usage is TRBJ1-1; the match to TRBD1 covers 8 bases. V lost 2 bases to trimming and J lost 8 bases; unmatched junction nucleotides: 7. This CDR3 has 14 amino acids. Germline CDR1 reads KGHSH; CDR2 reads LQKENI.

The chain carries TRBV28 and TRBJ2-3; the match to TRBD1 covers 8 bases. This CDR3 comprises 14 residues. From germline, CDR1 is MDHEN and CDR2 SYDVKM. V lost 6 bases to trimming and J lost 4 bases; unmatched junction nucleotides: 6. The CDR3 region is CASRPGQGPDTQYF. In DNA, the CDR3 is TGTGCCAGCAGGCCCGGACAGGGACCAGATACGCAGTATTTT.

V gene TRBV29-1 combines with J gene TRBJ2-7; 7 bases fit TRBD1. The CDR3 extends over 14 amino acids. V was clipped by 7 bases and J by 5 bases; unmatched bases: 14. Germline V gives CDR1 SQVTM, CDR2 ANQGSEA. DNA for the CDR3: TGCAGCGCCAGCCTACCGACAGGGATCCACGAGCAGTACTTC. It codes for CSASLPTGIHEQYF.

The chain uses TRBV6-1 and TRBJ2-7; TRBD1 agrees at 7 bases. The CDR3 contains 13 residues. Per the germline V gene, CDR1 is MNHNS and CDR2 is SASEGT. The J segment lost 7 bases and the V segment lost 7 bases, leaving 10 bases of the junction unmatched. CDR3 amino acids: CASKETGSREQYF. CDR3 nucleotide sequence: TGTGCCAGCAAAGAGACAGGGTCTAGAGAGCAGTACTTC.

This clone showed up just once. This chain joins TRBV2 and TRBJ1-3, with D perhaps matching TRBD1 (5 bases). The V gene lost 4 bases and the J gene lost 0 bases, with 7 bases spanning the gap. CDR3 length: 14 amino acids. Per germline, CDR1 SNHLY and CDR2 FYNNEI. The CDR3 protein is CASSVGGSGNTIYF. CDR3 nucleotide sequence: TGTGCCAGCAGTGTGGGGGGCTCTGGAAACACCATATATTTT.

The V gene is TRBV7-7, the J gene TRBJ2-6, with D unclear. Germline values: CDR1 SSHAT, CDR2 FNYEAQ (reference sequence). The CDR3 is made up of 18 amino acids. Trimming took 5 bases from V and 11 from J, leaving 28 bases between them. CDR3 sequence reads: CASSNGNKCTKSGHVLTF. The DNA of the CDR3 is TGTGCCAGCAGCAACGGCAATAAGTGCACAAAGTCGGGCCACGTCCTGACTTTC.

CDR3 nucleotide sequence: TGTGCCAGCAGACCAGGGACAGGGGTTTTGGAATCACCCCTCCACTTT. This codes for CASRPGTGVLESPLHF. V usage is TRBV2 and J usage is TRBJ1-6; 10 bases line up with TRBD1. This CDR3 has 16 amino acids. The ends lost 6 bases at V and 10 bases at J; junction bases unmatched: 12. In germline, CDR1 is SNHLY, CDR2 FYNNEI.

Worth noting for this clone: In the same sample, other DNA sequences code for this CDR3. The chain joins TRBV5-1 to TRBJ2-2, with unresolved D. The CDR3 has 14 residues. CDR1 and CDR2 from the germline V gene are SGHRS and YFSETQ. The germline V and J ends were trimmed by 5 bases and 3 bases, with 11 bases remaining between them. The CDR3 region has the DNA TGCGCCAGCAGTCTCCGAACCGACACCGGGGAGCTGTTTTTT. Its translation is CASSLRTDTGELFF.

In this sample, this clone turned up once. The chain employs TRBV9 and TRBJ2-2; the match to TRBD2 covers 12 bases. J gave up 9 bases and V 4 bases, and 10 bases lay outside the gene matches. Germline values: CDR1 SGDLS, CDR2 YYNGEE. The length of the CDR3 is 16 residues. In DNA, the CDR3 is TGTGCCAGCAGCCCCCCCCTAGCGGGGGGGCCTCGGGAGCTGTTTTTT. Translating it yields CASSPPLAGGPRELFF.

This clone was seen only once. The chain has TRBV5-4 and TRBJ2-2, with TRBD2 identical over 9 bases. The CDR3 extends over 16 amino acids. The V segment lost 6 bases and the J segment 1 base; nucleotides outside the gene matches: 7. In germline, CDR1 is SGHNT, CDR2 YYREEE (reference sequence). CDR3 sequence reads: CASTPRAGGNTGELFF. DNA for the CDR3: TGTGCCAGCACCCCCCGAGCGGGAGGGAACACCGGGGAGCTGTTTTTT.

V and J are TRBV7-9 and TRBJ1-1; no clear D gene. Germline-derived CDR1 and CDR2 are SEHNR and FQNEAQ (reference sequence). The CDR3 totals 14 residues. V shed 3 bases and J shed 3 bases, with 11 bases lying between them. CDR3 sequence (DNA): TGTGCCAGCAGCTTGGTGGTAGGAGACACTGAAGCTTTCTTT. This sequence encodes CASSLVVGDTEAFF.

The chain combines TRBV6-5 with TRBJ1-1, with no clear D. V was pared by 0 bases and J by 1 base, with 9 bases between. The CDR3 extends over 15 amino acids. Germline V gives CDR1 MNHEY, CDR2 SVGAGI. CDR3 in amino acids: CASSYSRSTNTEAFF. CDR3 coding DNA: TGTGCCAGCAGTTACTCCAGGTCTACGAACACTGAAGCTTTCTTT.

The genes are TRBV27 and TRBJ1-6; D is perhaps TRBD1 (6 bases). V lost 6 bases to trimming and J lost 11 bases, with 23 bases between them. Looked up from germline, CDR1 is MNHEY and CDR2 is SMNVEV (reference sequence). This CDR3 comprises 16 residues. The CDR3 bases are TGTGCCAGCAGCAGCCCTGCGACAGGACCCTTTACACCCCTCCACTTT. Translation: CASSSPATGPFTPLHF.

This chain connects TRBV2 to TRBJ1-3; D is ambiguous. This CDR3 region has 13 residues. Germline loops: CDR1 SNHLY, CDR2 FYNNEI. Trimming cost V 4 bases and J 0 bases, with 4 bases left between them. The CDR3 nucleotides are TGTGCCAGCAGTGTCAGCTCTGGAAACACCATATATTTT. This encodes CASSVSSGNTIYF.

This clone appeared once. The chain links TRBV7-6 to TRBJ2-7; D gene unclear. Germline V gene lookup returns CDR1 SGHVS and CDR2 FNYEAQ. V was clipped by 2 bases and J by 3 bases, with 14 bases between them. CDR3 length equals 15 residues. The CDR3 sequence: CASSLQGGMDYEQYF. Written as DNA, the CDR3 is TGTGCCAGCAGCTTACAAGGTGGGATGGACTACGAGCAGTACTTC.

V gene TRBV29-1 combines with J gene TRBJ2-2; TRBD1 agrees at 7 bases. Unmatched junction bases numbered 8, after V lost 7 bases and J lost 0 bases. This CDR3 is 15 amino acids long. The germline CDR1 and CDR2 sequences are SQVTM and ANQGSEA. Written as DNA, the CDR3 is TGCAGCGGGATCGAGGGGACAGCGAACACCGGGGAGCTGTTTTTT. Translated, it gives CSGIEGTANTGELFF.

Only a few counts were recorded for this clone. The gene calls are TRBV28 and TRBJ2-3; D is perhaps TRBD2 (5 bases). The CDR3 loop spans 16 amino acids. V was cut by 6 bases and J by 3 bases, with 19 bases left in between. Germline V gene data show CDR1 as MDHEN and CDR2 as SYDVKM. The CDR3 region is CASSPPLGLRTDTQYF. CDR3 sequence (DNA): TGTGCCAGCAGCCCCCCACTAGGCCTTAGGACAGATACGCAGTATTTT.

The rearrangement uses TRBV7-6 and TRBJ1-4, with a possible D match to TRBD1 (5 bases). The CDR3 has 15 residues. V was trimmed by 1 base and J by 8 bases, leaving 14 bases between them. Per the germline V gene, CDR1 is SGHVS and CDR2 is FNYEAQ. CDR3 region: CASSLVRGLREKLFF. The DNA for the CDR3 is TGTGCCAGCAGCTTAGTACGGGGCTTAAGAGAAAAACTGTTTTTT.

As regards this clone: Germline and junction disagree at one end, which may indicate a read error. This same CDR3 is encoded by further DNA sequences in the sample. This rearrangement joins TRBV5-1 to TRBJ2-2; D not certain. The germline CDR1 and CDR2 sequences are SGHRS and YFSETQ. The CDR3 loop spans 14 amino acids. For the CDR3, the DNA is TGTGCCAGCAGTCTCCGAACCGACACCGGGGAGCTGTTTTTT. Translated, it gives CASSLRTDTGELFF. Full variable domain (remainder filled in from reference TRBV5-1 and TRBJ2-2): KAGVTQTPRYLIKTRGQQVTLSCSPISGHRSVSWYQQTPGQGLQFLFEYFSETQRNKGNFPGRFSGRQFSNSRSEMNVSTLELGDSALYLCASSLRTDTGELFFGEGSRLTVL.

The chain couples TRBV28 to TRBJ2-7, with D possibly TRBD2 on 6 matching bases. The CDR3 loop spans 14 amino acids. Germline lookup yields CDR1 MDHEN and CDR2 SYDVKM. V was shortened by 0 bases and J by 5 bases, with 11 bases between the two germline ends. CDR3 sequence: CASSLWGGGNEQYF. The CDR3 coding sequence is TGTGCCAGCAGTTTATGGGGAGGTGGGAACGAGCAGTACTTC.

CDR3: CASSHGNGDGEQYF. The CDR3 DNA follows: TGTGCCAGCAGTCATGGGAATGGGGATGGCGAGCAGTACTTC. The gene calls are TRBV9 and TRBJ2-7; no reliable D call. Germline V gene data show CDR1 as SGDLS and CDR2 as YYNGEE. V was clipped by 5 bases and J by 6 bases, with 18 bases between them. The CDR3 runs 14 residues.

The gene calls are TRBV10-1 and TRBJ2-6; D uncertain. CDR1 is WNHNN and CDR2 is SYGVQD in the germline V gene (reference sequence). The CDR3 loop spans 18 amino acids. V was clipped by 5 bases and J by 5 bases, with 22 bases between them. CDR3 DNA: TGCGCCAGCAGTTTCTCAGGAAGAGCACAAAGTCGGGCCAACGTCCTGACTTTC. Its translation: CASSFSGRAQSRANVLTF.

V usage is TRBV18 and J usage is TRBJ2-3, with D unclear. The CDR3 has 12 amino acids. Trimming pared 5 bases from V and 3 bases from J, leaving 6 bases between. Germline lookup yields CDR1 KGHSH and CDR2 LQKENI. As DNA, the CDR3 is TGTGCCAGCTCAACCCTTACAGATACGCAGTATTTT. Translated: CASSTLTDTQYF.

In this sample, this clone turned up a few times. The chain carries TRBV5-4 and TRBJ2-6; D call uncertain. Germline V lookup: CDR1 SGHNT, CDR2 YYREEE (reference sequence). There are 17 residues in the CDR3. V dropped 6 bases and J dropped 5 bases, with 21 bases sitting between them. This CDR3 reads CASKIVTRQSRANVLTF. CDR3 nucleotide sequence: TGTGCCAGCAAGATAGTTACCAGACAAAGTCGGGCCAACGTCCTGACTTTC.